What follows is one T cell receptor (beta chain) and its context. TCRdb's copy holds only in-frame clones and misses some; the assay was immunoSEQ multiplex PCR. The sample holds around 66,000 clones, 79% seen once. These data belong to a study of T cell responses to AZD1222 COVID-19 vaccine. V was shortened by 0 bases and J by 6 bases, with 6 bases between the two germline ends. Germline V gives CDR1 MNHNS, CDR2 SASEGT. This CDR3 is built from 13 residues. This TCR was sampled from an adult in good health. The rearrangement links TRBV6-1 to TRBJ2-1; D call uncertain. This sample comprised peripheral blood, obtained on day 0 of MenACWY control vaccination. CDR3 amino acids: CASSEALLNEQFF. The CDR3 nucleotides are TGTGCCAGCAGTGAAGCGCTCCTCAATGAGCAGTTCTTC.